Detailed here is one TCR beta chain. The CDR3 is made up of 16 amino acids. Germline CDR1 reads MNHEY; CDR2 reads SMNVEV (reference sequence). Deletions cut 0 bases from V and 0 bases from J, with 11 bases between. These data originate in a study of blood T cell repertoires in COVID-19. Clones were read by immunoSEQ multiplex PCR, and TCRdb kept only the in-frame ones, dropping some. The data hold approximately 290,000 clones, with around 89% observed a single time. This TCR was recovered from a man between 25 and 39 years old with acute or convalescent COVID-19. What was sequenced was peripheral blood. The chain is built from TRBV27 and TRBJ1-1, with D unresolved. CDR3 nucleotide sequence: TGTGCCAGCAGTTTATCGTCGGTCTCCATGAACACTGAAGCTTTCTTT. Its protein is CASSLSSVSMNTEAFF.